Below, one T cell receptor beta chain is given with its context. The data were obtained in a study of identical twins. TCRdb used MiXCR to reprocess the 5' RACE reads, holding one entry per CDR3 protein. Altogether some 190,000 distinct CDR3 sequences are present, about 15% being singletons, with the ten largest covering 35% to 45%. There are 13 residues in the CDR3. With 3 bases removed from V and 4 bases from J, the gap between germline ends came to 9 bases. Germline values: CDR1 LGHDT, CDR2 YNNKEL (reference sequence). The data were also submitted as part of a second study, on T cells expressing NK-cell markers. That source reports: There were several donors in whom these clonotypes also led the CD3+CD56-NKG2C+ fraction.

The origin of this receptor is a woman younger than 30 in good health. The specimen sequenced was CD8+ T cells sorted from blood. The genes are TRBV3-1 and TRBJ1-1; D uncertain. The CDR3 region is CASSQGWSTEAFF. The CDR3 DNA sequence: TGTGCCAGCAGCCAGGGTTGGAGCACTGAAGCTTTCTTT.